The entry below gives a single TCR beta chain sequence along with its context. Its antigen target is currently unknown. Within one base of it there is no much larger clone, and no base qualities were kept. The immunoSEQ Assay, a bias-controlled multiplex PCR, was used to amplify TCRbeta CDR3 regions from genomic DNA. In the original analysis: The number of nucleated cells in each sample was estimated from the amplification of reference gene primers within the assay. To quantify the absolute abundance of each unique TCRbeta CDR3 rearrangement, sequence reads were collapsed and filtered. For each sample, productive Simpson clonality was calculated as the square root of Simpson's diversity index across productive rearrangements. TCRdb holds this immuneACCESS table with in-frame rearrangements only. Some clones are missing; in checked studies, unresolved V genes explain under half, and the rest has no known cause. The DNA gave D and trimming, while V, J and clone size come from that table. In this sample the table shows 200,000 to 250,000 clones, around 82% of which occur a single time. 3.6% of the sample lies in the top ten.

Collaborating institutions collected whole blood in K2EDTA tubes following their own protocols. For TCRbeta analysis, collaborator samples were shipped as frozen whole blood, as isolated PBMCs, or as DNA extracted from either sample type. The data were taken from a study of blood T cell repertoires in COVID-19 (dated by TCRdb to about 2020). With regard to the full study: Samples covering the acute and convalescent phases of COVID-19 were provided by collaborators in the United States, Italy and Spain. The repertoires were released in a freely available public database meant as a resource for research on the immune response to SARS-CoV-2. Deeply sampled blood TCRbeta repertoires from subjects exposed to, actively infected with, or recovered from COVID-19 were included in the dataset. The material from the prospective study consisted of cDNA or gDNA derived from T cells, B-cell-depleted T cells, or PBMCs. Nearly every sample came with metadata listing a de-identified subject ID, COVID-19 status, age in years and sex. The samples were drawn from the first 160 participants of the ongoing ImmuneRACE study and from 950 to 1,500 subjects provided by 6 global collaborators. Where available, HLA class I and class II types were obtained from metadata supplied by the sample provider rather than from assay-based typing. Study-wide findings and limitations: Clinical and demographic metadata were provided uncurated, with the amount varying by source and participant.

Reading from cysteine to phenylalanine, the CDR3 counts 14 amino acids. This entry keeps only the CDR3 DNA: 42 bases, framed from base 1. The V end loses 3 bases and the J end loses 4 bases, and a stretch of 9 bases separates them. The germline V gene encodes CDR1 KGHSH and CDR2 LQKENI. The chain joins TRBV18 to TRBJ2-2; possibly the D gene is TRBD1, per 6 matching bases. Specimen: peripheral blood. This clonotype was sampled from a woman aged 80 or older with acute or convalescent COVID-19. The CDR3 has the sequence CASSPGQSTGELFF. The DNA is as follows: TGTGCCAGCTCACCCGGACAGTCCACCGGGGAGCTGTTTTTT.